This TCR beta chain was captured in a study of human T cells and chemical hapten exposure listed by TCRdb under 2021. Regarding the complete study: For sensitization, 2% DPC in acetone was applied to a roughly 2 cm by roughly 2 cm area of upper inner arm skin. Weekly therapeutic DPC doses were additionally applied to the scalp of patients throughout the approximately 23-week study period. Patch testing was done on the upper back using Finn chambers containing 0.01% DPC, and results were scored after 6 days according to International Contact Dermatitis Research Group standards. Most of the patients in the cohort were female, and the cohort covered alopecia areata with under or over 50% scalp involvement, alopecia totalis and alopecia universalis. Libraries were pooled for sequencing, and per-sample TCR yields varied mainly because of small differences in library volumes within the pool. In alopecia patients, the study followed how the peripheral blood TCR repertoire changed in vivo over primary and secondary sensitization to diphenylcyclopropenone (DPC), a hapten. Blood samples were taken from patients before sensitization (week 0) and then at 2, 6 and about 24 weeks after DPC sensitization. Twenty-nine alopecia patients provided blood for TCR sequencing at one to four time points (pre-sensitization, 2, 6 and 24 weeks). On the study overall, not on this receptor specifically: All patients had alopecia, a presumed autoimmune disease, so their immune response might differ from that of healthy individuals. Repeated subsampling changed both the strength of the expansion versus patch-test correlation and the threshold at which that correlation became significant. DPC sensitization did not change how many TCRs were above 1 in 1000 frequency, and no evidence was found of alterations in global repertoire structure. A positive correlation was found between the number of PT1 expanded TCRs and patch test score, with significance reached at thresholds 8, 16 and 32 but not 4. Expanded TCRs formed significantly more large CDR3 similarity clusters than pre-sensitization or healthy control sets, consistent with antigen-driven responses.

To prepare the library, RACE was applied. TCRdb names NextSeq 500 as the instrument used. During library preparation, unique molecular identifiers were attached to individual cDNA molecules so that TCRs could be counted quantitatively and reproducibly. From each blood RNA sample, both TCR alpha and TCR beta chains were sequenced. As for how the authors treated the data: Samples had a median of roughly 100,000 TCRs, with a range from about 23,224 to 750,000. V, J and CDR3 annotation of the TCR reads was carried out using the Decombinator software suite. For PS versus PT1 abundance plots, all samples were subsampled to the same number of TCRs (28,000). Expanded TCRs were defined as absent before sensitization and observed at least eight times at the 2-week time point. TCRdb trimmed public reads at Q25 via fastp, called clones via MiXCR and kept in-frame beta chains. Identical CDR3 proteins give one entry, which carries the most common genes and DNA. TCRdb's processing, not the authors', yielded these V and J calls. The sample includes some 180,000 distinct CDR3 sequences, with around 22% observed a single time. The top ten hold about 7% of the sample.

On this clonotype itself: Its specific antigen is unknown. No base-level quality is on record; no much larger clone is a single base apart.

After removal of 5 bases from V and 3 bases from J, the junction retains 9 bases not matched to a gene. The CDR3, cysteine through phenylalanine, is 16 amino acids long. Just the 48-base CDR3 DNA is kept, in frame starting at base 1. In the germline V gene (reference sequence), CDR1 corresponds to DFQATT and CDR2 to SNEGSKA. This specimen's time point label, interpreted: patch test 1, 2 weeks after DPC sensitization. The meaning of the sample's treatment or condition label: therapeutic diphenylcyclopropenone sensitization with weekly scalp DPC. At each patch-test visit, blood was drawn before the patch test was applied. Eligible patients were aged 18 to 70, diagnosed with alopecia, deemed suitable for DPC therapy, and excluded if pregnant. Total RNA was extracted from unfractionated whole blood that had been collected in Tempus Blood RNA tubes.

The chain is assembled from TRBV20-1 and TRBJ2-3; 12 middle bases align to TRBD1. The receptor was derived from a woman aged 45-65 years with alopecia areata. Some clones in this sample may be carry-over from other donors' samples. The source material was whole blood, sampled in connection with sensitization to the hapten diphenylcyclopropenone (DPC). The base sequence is TGCAGTGCTTCACCCCGGGACAGGGGGCTGACAGATACGCAGTATTTT. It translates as CSASPRDRGLTDTQYF.